These 21 T cell receptor beta chains share one sample of origin, sequenced in a study of T cell responses to AZD1222 COVID-19 vaccine. TCRdb keeps only in-frame clones here, not all; method: immunoSEQ multiplex PCR. The table shows around 150,000 clones, with just under 95% occurring only once. Here the sequenced sample was peripheral blood, taken on day 0 of AZD1222 vaccination. These receptors all come from an adult in good health.

V gene TRBV11-2 combines with J gene TRBJ1-1; D unclear. The V end was cut by 2 bases, the J end by 0 bases, with 4 bases between. Germline assignment: CDR1 SGHAT and CDR2 FQNNGV. CDR3 length: 13 amino acids. Written as DNA, the CDR3 is TGTGCCAGCAGCTTATACGTGAACACTGAAGCTTTCTTT. The encoded protein is CASSLYVNTEAFF.

This chain connects TRBV6-1 to TRBJ2-1, with D perhaps TRBD1 (6 bases). The germline gives CDR1 MNHNS, CDR2 SASEGT. V lost 1 base, J lost 16 bases, and 17 bases lay in between. The CDR3 runs to 13 residues. The CDR3: CASSEGTVQPPFF. The CDR3 bases are TGTGCCAGCAGTGAAGGGACAGTCCAACCACCTTTCTTC.

This clone was observed a few times. J is TRBJ2-7 and V is TRBV21-1; the table assigns TRBD1, which was not confirmed against the DNA. TRBV21-1 is described as a pseudogene. This CDR3 has 19 amino acids. The CDR3 here is CASSNSPGQCNKISYEQYF. In nucleotides, the CDR3 is TGTGCCAGCAGCAATTCCCCGGGACAGTGTAATAAAATCTCCTACGAGCAGTACTTC.

This sequence joins TRBV29-1 and TRBJ2-7, with D perhaps matching TRBD2 (5 bases). Trimming took off 5 bases at V and 2 bases at J, with 13 bases between the two ends. The CDR3 spans 13 residues. CDR1 is SQVTM, CDR2 ANQGSEA, per germline. CDR3 amino acids: CSVLRTEAYEQYF. As DNA, the CDR3 is TGCAGCGTTTTAAGGACGGAGGCCTACGAGCAGTACTTC.

This clone has a handful of counts. This rearrangement joins TRBV3-1 (or the pseudogene TRBV3-2) to TRBJ2-3; 9 bases agree with TRBD2. Per the germline V gene, CDR1 is LGHDT and CDR2 is YNNKEL (reference sequence). The CDR3 totals 17 residues. The junction had 10 bases not matched to a gene; V was cut back by 4 bases and J by 2 bases. In nucleotides, the CDR3 is TGTGCCAGCAGCCCGGGCGAGACTAGCGGTCCCACAGATACGCAGTATTTT. It codes for CASSPGETSGPTDTQYF.

V is TRBV28 and J is TRBJ1-1, with D perhaps TRBD1 (5 bases). From germline, CDR1 is MDHEN and CDR2 SYDVKM. Between the trimmed V and J ends, which lost 7 bases and 5 bases, there was a span of 14 bases. The CDR3 extends over 13 amino acids. The CDR3 nucleotides are TGTGCCAGCACCAAGCAGGGTGGGACTGAAGCTTTCTTT. As protein: CASTKQGGTEAFF.

This clone was detected once. This chain uses TRBV28 with TRBJ1-1, with D possibly TRBD1 on 6 matching bases. Germline loops: CDR1 MDHEN, CDR2 SYDVKM. The CDR3 consists of 14 residues. Trimming stripped 5 bases from V and 1 base from J, with 11 bases between. The CDR3 region is CASSRGGRNTEAFF. CDR3 sequence (DNA): TGTGCCAGCAGTAGGGGGGGGAGGAACACTGAAGCTTTCTTT.

The chain recombines TRBV28 with TRBJ1-6; 9 positions agree with TRBD1. V trimming: 4 bases; J trimming: 8 bases; junction bases outside the gene matches: 9. This CDR3 comprises 16 residues. CDR1 MDHEN and CDR2 SYDVKM come from the germline V gene. The CDR3 DNA reads TGTGCCAGCAGTTACGGGGGACAGGGTATGCATTCACCCCTCCACTTT. This codes for CASSYGGQGMHSPLHF.

The chain carries TRBV9 and TRBJ1-2; D possibly corresponds to TRBD1 (5 bases). CDR1 SGDLS and CDR2 YYNGEE come from the germline V gene. V was pared by 7 bases and J by 2 bases, with 21 bases between. There are 16 residues in the CDR3. This chain's CDR3 is CASGENQVEGNYGYTF. The CDR3 DNA reads TGTGCCAGCGGAGAAAATCAGGTGGAGGGGAACTATGGCTACACCTTC.

The chain recombines TRBV24-1 with TRBJ1-4; D is possibly TRBD1 (6 bases). Trimming took 4 bases from V and 5 from J, leaving 13 bases between them. Germline CDR1 is KGHDR and CDR2 is SFDVKD. The CDR3 covers 15 residues. The CDR3 DNA is TGTGCCACCAGTGACAAGGGGCAGGGGAATGAAAAACTGTTTTTT. It is translated as CATSDKGQGNEKLFF.

The chain couples TRBV10-3 to TRBJ1-1; TRBD1 matches at 7 bases. Germline V lookup: CDR1 ENHRY, CDR2 SYGVKD. This CDR3 is 14 amino acids long. J lost 3 bases, V lost 4 bases, and 5 bases had no gene match. DNA for the CDR3: TGTGCCATCAGTGCACAGGGGTCGGACACTGAAGCTTTCTTT. The encoded protein is CAISAQGSDTEAFF.

The chain employs TRBV27 and TRBJ2-5, with TRBD1 as a possible D gene (6 bases). Germline CDR1 MNHEY, CDR2 SMNVEV (reference sequence). The CDR3 is 11 residues long. Trimming cost V 8 bases and J 7 bases, with 11 bases left between them. Written as DNA, the CDR3 is TGTGCCAGCCTCGAAGGGGGGACCCAGTACTTC. Amino acids: CASLEGGTQYF.

This clone was detected only once. DNA for the CDR3: TGTGCCAGCAGCAAAGCCTGGACTAGCGGGAGGGCCCAGTATTTT. Protein product: CASSKAWTSGRAQYF. V usage is TRBV11-2 and J usage is TRBJ2-3; 15 bases map to TRBD2. Trimming at V came to 5 bases and at J to 12 bases, leaving 9 bases not matched to a gene. The CDR3 spans 15 residues. Germline CDR1 SGHAT, CDR2 FQNNGV.

This rearrangement joins TRBV5-1 to TRBJ2-1; 8 nucleotides line up with TRBD1. The CDR3 runs 16 residues. Trimming at V came to 4 bases and at J to 5 bases, leaving 11 bases not matched to a gene. Per the germline V gene, CDR1 is SGHRS and CDR2 is YFSETQ. The CDR3 DNA sequence: TGCGCCAGCAGCGGGACAGGACAGCCCCAGGACAATGAGCAGTTCTTC. Translation: CASSGTGQPQDNEQFF.

V and J are TRBV11-2 and TRBJ2-1, with 9 nucleotides matching TRBD2. This CDR3 comprises 12 residues. The junction had 9 bases not matched to a gene; V was cut back by 5 bases and J by 16 bases. The germline CDR1 and CDR2 sequences are SGHAT and FQNNGV. Here the CDR3 DNA reads TGTGCCAGCAGCATCCTAGCGGGAATTGGCTTCTTC. It translates to CASSILAGIGFF.

The chain combines TRBV19 with TRBJ1-4, with 8 bases that match TRBD1. CDR3 length: 18 amino acids. Germline V lookup: CDR1 LNHDA, CDR2 SQIVND (reference sequence). Losses at the gene ends were 3 bases for V and 6 bases for J; bases not matched to a gene: 15. CDR3 nucleotide sequence: TGTGCCAGTAGTATCGCCGGACAGGGAAAAGGGGTGGATGAAAAACTGTTTTTT. It codes for CASSIAGQGKGVDEKLFF.

The V and J genes are TRBV14 and TRBJ1-5; D gene ambiguous. This CDR3 region has 20 residues. V gave up 0 bases and J gave up 0 bases, with 21 bases separating them. CDR1 SGHDN and CDR2 FVKESK come from the germline V gene. As DNA, the CDR3 is TGTGCCAGCAGCCAAGAAGATAGGGTCCTGTCCTTCGGTAGCAATCAGCCCCAGCATTTT. Translating it yields CASSQEDRVLSFGSNQPQHF.

This chain links TRBV6-6 with TRBJ1-3, with a possible D match to TRBD1 (5 bases). Trimming removed 4 bases at V and 4 bases at J, with 11 bases between. In germline, CDR1 is MNHNY, CDR2 SVGAGI (reference sequence). The CDR3 length is 14 residues. CDR3 in DNA: TGTGCCAGCAGTTGGGACTTGTCGGGAAACACCATATATTTT. Translation: CASSWDLSGNTIYF.

V gene TRBV24-1 combines with J gene TRBJ1-2; no firm D call. Trimming left V 5 bases short and J 4 bases short, with 10 bases between. In germline, CDR1 is KGHDR, CDR2 SFDVKD. There are 13 residues in the CDR3. The CDR3 sequence: CATSGRTSYGYTF. DNA for the CDR3: TGTGCCACCAGTGGACGTACTAGCTATGGCTACACCTTC.

V gene TRBV9 combines with J gene TRBJ2-2; tentative D call: TRBD2 (6 bases). V lost 4 bases and J lost 13, with 26 bases in between. The CDR3 consists of 16 residues. Looked up from germline, CDR1 is SGDLS and CDR2 is YYNGEE. The DNA for the CDR3 is TGTGCCAGCAGCCCCGAGAGTGCAGCAAATGGGGGGTGGCTGTTTTTT. Amino acids: CASSPESAANGGWLFF.

The CDR3 loop reads CASSYSRNSPLHF. Here the CDR3 DNA reads TGTGCCAGCAGTTACTCACGTAATTCACCCCTCCACTTT. The V gene is TRBV6-2 or TRBV6-3, the J gene TRBJ1-6, with D unclear. Trimming took 0 bases from V and 6 from J, leaving 3 bases between them. The CDR3 is 13 residues long. CDR1 MNHEY and CDR2 SVGEGT come from the germline V gene.